This T cell receptor beta chain was sequenced for a study of CD8 T cells in ankylosing spondylitis (dated by TCRdb to about 2017). As for the study more broadly: The study set out to find disease-linked TCR variants by profiling T cell receptor beta repertoires in ankylosing spondylitis patients and healthy donors. In total, the full study cohort was made up of roughly 100 healthy donors and about two dozen ankylosing spondylitis patients. Samples of peripheral blood were taken, and for ankylosing spondylitis patients, synovial fluid was collected as well. Here is what the overall study found, with its caveats: Some of the motif variants had been reported before in the synovial fluid and blood of reactive arthritis patients, a finding that suggests common disease-initiation mechanisms. A TCR beta motif of about 8 highly homologous amino acid variants appeared characteristic of blood from ankylosing spondylitis patients. In peripheral blood, the disease-linked clones were found at relatively low frequencies and had a CD8+ phenotype. The disease-linked clones were reported as significantly enriched in matched synovial fluid samples from ankylosing spondylitis patients.

Sequenced on an Illumina HiSeq 2500. Quantitative 5'-RACE with molecular barcodes was the method used to prepare the TCR beta libraries. The study's processing was this. Disease-linked TCR variants were identified with a new computational method built on a probabilistic model of VDJ rearrangement. Starting from the raw public reads, TCRdb applied fastp trimming at Q25, assembled clones with MiXCR and retained in-frame beta chains. Each CDR3 protein gets just one entry, which takes the most common genes and DNA from the rows behind it. These V and J calls are TCRdb output, not the study's own analysis. Present in this sample are some 200,000 distinct CDR3 sequences, around 7.9% of which were seen just once. The top ten constitute 14% of the sample. This clonotype was counted only a few times. Its target antigen remains unknown. Per-base qualities were not stored, and no clone one base away is much larger.

For this chain, trimming is 6 bases at the V end and 7 bases at the J end, and the number of junction bases without a gene match is 10. There are 13 amino acids in the CDR3, from cysteine to phenylalanine inclusive. Just the 39-base CDR3 DNA is kept, in frame starting at base 1. CDR1 DFQATT and CDR2 SNEGSKA were looked up in the germline V gene (reference sequence). The rearranged chain carries TRBV20-1 and TRBJ2-7, with 9 bases in between that match TRBD1. This receptor was identified in a male donor with ankylosing spondylitis. Sequencing input: blood, either unsorted or a sorted T cell fraction (not recorded which). Read as DNA, the sequence is TGCAGTGCCCCGGACAGGGGAGGGTGGGAGCAGTACTTC. Its protein reads: CSAPDRGGWEQYF.